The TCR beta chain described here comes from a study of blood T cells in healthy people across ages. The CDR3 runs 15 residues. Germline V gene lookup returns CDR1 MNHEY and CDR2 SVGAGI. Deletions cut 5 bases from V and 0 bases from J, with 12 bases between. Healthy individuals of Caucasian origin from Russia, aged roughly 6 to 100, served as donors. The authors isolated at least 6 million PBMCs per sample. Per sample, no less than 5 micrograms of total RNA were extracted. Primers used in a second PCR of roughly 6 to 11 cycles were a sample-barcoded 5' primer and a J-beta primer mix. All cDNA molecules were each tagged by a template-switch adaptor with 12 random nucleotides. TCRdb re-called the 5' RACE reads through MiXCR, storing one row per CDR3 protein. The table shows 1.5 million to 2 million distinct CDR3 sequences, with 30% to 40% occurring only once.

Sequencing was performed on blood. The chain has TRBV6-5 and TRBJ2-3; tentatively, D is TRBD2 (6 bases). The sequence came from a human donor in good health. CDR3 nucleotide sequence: TGTGCCAGCAGTAGGGCGGGGCCTAGCACAGATACGCAGTATTTT. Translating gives CASSRAGPSTDTQYF.